This T cell receptor beta chain was sequenced in a study of technical replicates of blood from a few donors. Germline CDR1 is SQVTM and CDR2 is ANQGSEA. The CDR3 covers 14 residues. Unmatched junction bases numbered 4, after V lost 4 bases and J lost 0 bases. This clone was detected only a few times. Clones were read by immunoSEQ multiplex PCR, and TCRdb kept only the in-frame ones, dropping some. This sample has about 81,000 clones, with roughly four fifths found just once. The sample taken for sequencing was PBMCs. This sequence originates from a human donor in good health. Some clones in this sample may be carry-over from other donors' samples. The chain recombines TRBV29-1 with TRBJ2-7; TRBD2 matches at 9 bases. The CDR3 loop is CSVGGTSISYEQYF. The CDR3 nucleotides are TGCAGCGTTGGGGGGACTAGCATCTCCTACGAGCAGTACTTC.